This T cell receptor beta chain derives from a study of blood T cell repertoires in COVID-19 (dated by TCRdb to between 2020 and 2021). Context from the whole study: Samples covering the acute and convalescent phases of COVID-19 were provided by collaborators in the United States, Italy and Spain. The prospective study material was composed of cDNA or gDNA derived from T cells, B-cell-depleted T cells, or PBMCs. Subjects who had been exposed to COVID-19, were actively infected with it, or had recovered from it provided the deeply sampled blood TCRbeta repertoires that made up the dataset. The repertoires were released in a freely available public database meant as a resource for research on the immune response to SARS-CoV-2. The samples were drawn from the first 160 participants of the ongoing ImmuneRACE study and from 950 to 1,500 subjects provided by 6 global collaborators. The sample metadata nearly always contained a de-identified subject ID, COVID-19 status, age in years and sex. Where HLA class I and class II types were available, the types were taken from metadata supplied by the sample provider, not from assay-based typing. Paper-wide results and their limitations: Clinical and demographic metadata were provided uncurated, with the amount varying by source and participant.

The immunoSEQ Assay, a bias-controlled multiplex PCR, was used to amplify TCRbeta CDR3 regions from genomic DNA. The paper's processing steps were these. The number of nucleated cells in each sample was estimated by amplification of reference gene primers within the assay. To quantify the absolute abundance of each unique TCRbeta CDR3 rearrangement, sequence reads were collapsed and filtered. Productive Simpson clonality was computed per sample as the square root of Simpson's diversity index over productive rearrangements. TCRdb took over this immuneACCESS table, retaining in-frame rearrangements with V and J assigned. Such tables are incomplete; in checked studies, under half of the missing clones stem from an unresolved V gene, and the remainder is unexplained. D and trimming were read from the DNA, whereas the V and J calls and clone size are those reported in that table. The sample table records 300,000 to 350,000 clones; roughly nine tenths of these occur just once. Of the sample, about 2.3% is held by the ten largest clones.

For this clone: The antigen this receptor binds is unknown. No base quality values were provided; no much bigger clone lies one nucleotide off.

The CDR3 runs 15 residues from the cysteine to the phenylalanine. Only the CDR3 DNA is retained, 45 bases long and in frame from the first base. Sequences SGHRS (CDR1) and YFSETQ (CDR2) are obtained from the germline V gene. Relative to germline, V is missing 3 bases and J is missing 7 bases, with 10 bases of the junction outside any gene match. The collaborating institutions used their own protocols to collect whole blood in K2EDTA tubes. For TCRbeta analysis, collaborator samples were shipped as frozen whole blood, as isolated PBMCs, or as DNA extracted from either sample type. The chain is assembled from TRBV5-1 and TRBJ1-1, with 9 middle bases fitting TRBD1. This sequence originates from a man in his late teens or twenties with active or convalescent COVID-19. The specimen was peripheral blood. The CDR3 is CASSSNPGQGDEAFF. Read as DNA, the sequence is TGCGCCAGCAGCTCGAACCCGGGACAGGGCGATGAAGCTTTCTTT.